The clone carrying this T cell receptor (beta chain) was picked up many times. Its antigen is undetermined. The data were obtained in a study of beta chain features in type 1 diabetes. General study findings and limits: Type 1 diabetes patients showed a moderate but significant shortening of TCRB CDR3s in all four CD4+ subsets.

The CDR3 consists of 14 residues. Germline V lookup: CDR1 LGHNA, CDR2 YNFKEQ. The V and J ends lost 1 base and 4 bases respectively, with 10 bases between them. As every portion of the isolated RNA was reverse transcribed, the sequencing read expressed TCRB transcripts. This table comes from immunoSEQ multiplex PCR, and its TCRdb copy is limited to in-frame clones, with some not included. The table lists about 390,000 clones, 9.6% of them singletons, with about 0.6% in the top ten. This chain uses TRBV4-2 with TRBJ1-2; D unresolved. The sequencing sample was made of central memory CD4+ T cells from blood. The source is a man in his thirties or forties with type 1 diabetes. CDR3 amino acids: CASSQGGAVYGYTF. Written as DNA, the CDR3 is TGTGCCAGCAGCCAAGGTGGTGCAGTCTATGGCTACACCTTC.